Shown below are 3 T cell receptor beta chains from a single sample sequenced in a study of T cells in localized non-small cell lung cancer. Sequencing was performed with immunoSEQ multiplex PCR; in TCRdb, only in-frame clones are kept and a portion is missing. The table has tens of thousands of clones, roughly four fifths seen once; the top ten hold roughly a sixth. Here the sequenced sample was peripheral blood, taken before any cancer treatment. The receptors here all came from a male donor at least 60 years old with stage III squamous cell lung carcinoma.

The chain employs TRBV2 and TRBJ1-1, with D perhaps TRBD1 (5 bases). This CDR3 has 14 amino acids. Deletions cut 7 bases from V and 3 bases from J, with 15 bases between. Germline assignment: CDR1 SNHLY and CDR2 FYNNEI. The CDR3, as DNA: TGTGCCAGCATTCCGGGAGGGACGGACACTGAAGCTTTCTTT. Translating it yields CASIPGGTDTEAFF.

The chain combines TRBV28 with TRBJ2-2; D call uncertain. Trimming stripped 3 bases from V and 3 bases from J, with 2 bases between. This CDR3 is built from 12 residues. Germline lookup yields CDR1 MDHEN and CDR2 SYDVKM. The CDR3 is CASSLYTGELFF. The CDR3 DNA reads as TGTGCCAGCAGTTTGTACACCGGGGAGCTGTTTTTT.

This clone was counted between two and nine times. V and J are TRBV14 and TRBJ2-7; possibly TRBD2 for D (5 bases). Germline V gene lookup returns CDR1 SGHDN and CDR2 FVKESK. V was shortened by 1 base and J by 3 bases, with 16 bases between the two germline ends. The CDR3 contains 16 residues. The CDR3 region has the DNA TGTGCCAGCAGCCAAGGCAAACGACGGGATGACTACGAGCAGTACTTC. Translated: CASSQGKRRDDYEQYF.